This is a list of T cell receptor beta chains from one sample in a study of T cell changes during pregnancy in multiple sclerosis. Profiled with immunoSEQ multiplex PCR; TCRdb holds only in-frame clones, not every one. This table holds over 25,000 clones, over 85% found once. The input for sequencing was CD4+ T cells from peripheral blood mononuclear cells, taken in the first trimester of pregnancy. These receptors were obtained from a female donor with multiple sclerosis, enrolled in a pregnancy study. CDR3s include the opening cysteine and the closing phenylalanine or tryptophan. D genes are given only for firm matches. Size values are once, few and many counts, or a class for expanded clones, and some rows have none.

j_call d_call v_call clone_size cdr3_nt cdr3_aa
TRBJ1-2 - TRBV18 - TGTGCCAGCTCACCACAGGGAGGGCCTAACTATGGCTACACCTTC CASSPQGGPNYGYTF
TRBJ1-5 TRBD1 TRBV19 few TGTGCCAGTAGTATTCGTCGAGGGGGCCAGCCCCAGCATTTT CASSIRRGGQPQHF
TRBJ2-6 - TRBV5-1 - TGCGCCAGCAGCCCGGGAAGCCATCTACTACTCTCTGGGGCCAACGTCCTGACTTTC CASSPGSHLLLSGANVLTF
TRBJ1-1 - TRBV7-3 - TGTGCCAGCAGCCGAGGAACGGGGTCGGAAGCTTTCTTT CASSRGTGSEAFF
TRBJ1-6 - TRBV11-2 - TGTGCCAGCAGCTCTCTCGGGAGGGACGGCGGTTCACCCCTCCACTTT CASSSLGRDGGSPLHF
TRBJ1-1 - TRBV27 few TGTGCCAGCAGCCTTAGGGAGGACACTGAAGCTTTCTTT CASSLREDTEAFF
TRBJ1-2 - TRBV2 - TGTGCCAGCAGTGAACGGTTTAACTATGGCTACACCTTC CASSERFNYGYTF
TRBJ2-5 TRBD2 TRBV2 - TGTGCCAGCTCCTTGGGACTAGCGGGGGAAGAGACCCAGTACTTC CASSLGLAGEETQYF
TRBJ1-6 - TRBV15 few TGTGCCACCAGCAGTAGCGGTCTCCTCGGGATTCATAATTCACCCCTCCACTTT CATSSSGLLGIHNSPLHF
TRBJ2-5 TRBD1 TRBV19 few TGTGCCAGTAGTATGGGATCCGGGACAGGGGAAGAGACCCAGTACTTC CASSMGSGTGEETQYF
TRBJ2-3 TRBD2 TRBV11-2 - TGTGCCAGCAGCGCGCAGCGGGGCGGGGCAGATACGCAGTATTTT CASSAQRGGADTQYF
TRBJ2-7 - TRBV4-2 - TGTGCCAGCAGCCATGAGGACAGTCGCGAGCAGTACTTC CASSHEDSREQYF
TRBJ1-2 - TRBV19 - TGTGCCAGTAGTATCCGCGACACCGGTTTCTATGGCTACACCTTC CASSIRDTGFYGYTF
TRBJ1-1 TRBD1 TRBV2 - TGTGCCTCCACAGGGGGGGGAACTGAAGCTTTCTTT CASTGGGTEAFF